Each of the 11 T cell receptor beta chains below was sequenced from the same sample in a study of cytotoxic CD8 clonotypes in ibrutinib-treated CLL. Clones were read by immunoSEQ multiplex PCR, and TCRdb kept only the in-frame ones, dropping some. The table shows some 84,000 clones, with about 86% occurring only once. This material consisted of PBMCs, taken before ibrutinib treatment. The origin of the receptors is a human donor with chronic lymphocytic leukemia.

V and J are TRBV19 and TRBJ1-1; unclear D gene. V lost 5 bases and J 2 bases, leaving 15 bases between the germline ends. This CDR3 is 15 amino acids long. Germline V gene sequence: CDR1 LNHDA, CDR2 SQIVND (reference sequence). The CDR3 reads CASSHIQSPNTEAFF. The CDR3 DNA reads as TGTGCCAGTAGTCATATACAAAGTCCAAACACTGAAGCTTTCTTT.

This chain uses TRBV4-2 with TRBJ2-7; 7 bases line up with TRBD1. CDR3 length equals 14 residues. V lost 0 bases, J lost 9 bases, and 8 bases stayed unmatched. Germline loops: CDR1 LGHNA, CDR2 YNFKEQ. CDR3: CASSQELDRQGQYF. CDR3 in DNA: TGTGCCAGCAGCCAAGAACTGGACAGGCAAGGGCAGTACTTC.

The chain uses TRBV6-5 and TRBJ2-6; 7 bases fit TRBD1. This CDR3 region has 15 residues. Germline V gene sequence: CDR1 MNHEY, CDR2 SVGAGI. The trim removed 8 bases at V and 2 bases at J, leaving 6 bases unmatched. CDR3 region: CASRRTGAGANVLTF. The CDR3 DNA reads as TGTGCCAGCCGGCGTACAGGGGCTGGGGCCAACGTCCTGACTTTC.

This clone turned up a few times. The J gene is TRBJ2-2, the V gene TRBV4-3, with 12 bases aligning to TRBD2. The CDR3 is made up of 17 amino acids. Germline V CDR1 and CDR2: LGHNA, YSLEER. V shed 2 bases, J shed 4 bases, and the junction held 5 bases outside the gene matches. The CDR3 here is CASSQKLAGGPTGELFF. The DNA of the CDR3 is TGCGCCAGCAGCCAAAAACTAGCGGGAGGCCCCACCGGGGAGCTGTTTTTT.

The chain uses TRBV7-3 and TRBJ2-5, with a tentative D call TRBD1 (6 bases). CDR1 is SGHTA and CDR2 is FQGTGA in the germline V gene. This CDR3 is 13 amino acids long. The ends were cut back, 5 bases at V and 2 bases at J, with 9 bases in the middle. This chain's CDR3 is CASSPGQQETQYF. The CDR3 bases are TGTGCCAGCAGCCCCGGACAGCAAGAGACCCAGTACTTC.

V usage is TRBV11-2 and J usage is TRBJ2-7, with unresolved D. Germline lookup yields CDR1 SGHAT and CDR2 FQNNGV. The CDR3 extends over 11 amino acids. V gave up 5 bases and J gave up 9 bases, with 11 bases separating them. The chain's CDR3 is CASSPLGGQYF. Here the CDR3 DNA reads TGTGCCAGCAGCCCACTTGGTGGGCAGTACTTC.

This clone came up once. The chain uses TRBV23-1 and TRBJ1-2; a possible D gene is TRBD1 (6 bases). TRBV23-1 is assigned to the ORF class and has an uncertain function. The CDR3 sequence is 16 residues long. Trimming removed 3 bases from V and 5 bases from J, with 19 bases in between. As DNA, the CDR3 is TGCGCCAGCAGTCACGGGTTTGGGGGGCCCAGATATGGCTACACCTTC. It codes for CASSHGFGGPRYGYTF.

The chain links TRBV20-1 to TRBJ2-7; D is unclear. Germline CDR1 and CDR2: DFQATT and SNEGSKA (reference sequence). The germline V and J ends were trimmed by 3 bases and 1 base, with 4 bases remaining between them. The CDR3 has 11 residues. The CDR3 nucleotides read TGCAGTGCTAGGGGGTCCTACGAGCAGTACTTC. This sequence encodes CSARGSYEQYF.

CDR3 protein: CASSYPGTSGRSLNTQYF. The CDR3, as DNA: TGTGCCAGCAGCTATCCCGGGACTAGCGGGAGATCCTTGAATACGCAGTATTTT. The V and J genes are TRBV7-3 and TRBJ2-3; TRBD2 matches 14 bases. V lost 4 bases to trimming and J lost 7 bases; unmatched junction nucleotides: 13. CDR1 and CDR2 (germline): SGHTA, FQGTGA. CDR3 length: 18 residues.

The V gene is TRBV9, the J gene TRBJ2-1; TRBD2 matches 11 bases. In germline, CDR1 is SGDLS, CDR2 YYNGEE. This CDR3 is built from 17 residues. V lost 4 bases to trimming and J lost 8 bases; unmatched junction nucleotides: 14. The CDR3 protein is CASSSHRIAGGSYEQFF. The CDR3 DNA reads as TGTGCCAGCAGCTCACATCGCATAGCGGGAGGGTCGTATGAGCAGTTCTTC. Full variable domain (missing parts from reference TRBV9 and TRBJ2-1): DSGVTQTPKHLITATGQRVTLRCSPRSGDLSVYWYQQSLDQGLQFLIQYYNGEERAKGNILERFSAQQFPDLHSELNLSSLELGDSALYFCASSSHRIAGGSYEQFFGPGTRLTVL.

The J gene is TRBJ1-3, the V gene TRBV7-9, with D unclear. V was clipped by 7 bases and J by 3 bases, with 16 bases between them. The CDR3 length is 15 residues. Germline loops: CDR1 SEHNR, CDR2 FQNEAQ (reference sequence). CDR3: CASTLSRPGGNTIYF. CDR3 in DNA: TGTGCCAGCACCCTCTCAAGACCGGGTGGAAACACCATATATTTT. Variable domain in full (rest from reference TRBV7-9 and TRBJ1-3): DTGVSQNPRHKITKRGQNVTFRCDPISEHNRLYWYRQTLGQGPEFLTYFQNEAQLEKSRLLSDRFSAERPKGSFSTLEIQRTEQGDSAMYLCASTLSRPGGNTIYFGEGSWLTVV.